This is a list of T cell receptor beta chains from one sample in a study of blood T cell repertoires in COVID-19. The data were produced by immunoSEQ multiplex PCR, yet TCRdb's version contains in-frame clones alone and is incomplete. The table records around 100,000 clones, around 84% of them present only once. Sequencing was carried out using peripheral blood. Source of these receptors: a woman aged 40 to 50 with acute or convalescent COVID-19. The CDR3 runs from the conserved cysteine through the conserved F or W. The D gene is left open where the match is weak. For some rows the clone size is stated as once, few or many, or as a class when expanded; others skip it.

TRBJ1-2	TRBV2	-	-	TGTGCCAGCAGTAGAGCTAACTATGGCTACACCTTC	CASSRANYGYTF
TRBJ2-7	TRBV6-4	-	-	TGTGCCAGCAGTAAAAATACAGGGAGCGAGCAGTACTTC	CASSKNTGSEQYF
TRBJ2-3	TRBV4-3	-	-	TGCGCCAGCAGCCCCTCGGTAGCAGATACGCAGTATTTT	CASSPSVADTQYF
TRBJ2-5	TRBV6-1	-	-	TGTGCCAGCAGTTCGGGGGGCTGGGAGACCCAGTACTTC	CASSSGGWETQYF
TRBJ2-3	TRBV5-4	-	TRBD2	TGTGCCAGCAGCATCGAGCGGGGGGGGAGCACAGATACGCAGTATTTT	CASSIERGGSTDTQYF
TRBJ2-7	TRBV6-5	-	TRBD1	TGTGCCAGCCGACCGGGACAGGGCTACGAGCAGTACTTC	CASRPGQGYEQYF
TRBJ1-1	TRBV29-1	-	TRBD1	TGCAGCGTCGGAGACAGGGGTGGTGGTAATCCTGAAGCTTTCTTT	CSVGDRGGGNPEAFF
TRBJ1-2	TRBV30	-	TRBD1	TGTGCCTGGAGTGGAGGGGACAGGTTCTATGGCTACACCTTC	CAWSGGDRFYGYTF
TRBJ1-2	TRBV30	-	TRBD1	TGTGCCTGGAACCCGTCGGGGACAGGTGGTGGCTACACCTTC	CAWNPSGTGGGYTF
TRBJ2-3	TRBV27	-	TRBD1	TGTGCCAGCTCTAGGGGGCTTGACACAGATACGCAGTATTTT	CASSRGLDTDTQYF
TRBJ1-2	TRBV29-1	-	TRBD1	TGCAGCGTTGACGACGAGATCGGACAGGCATTACCCAATTATGGCTACACCTTC	CSVDDEIGQALPNYGYTF
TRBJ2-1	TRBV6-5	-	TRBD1	TGTGCCAGCAGTACCCAACAACCGGGACAGGCCTTTCAGTTCTTC	CASSTQQPGQAFQFF
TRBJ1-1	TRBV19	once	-	TGTGCCAGTAGTATACCTCAGGGCCGAGCTTTCTTT	CASSIPQGRAFF
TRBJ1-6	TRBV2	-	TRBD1	TGTGCCAGCAGTAGAGACAGGGGTAATTCACCCCTCCACTTT	CASSRDRGNSPLHF
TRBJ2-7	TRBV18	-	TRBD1	TGTGCCAGCTCACCGGGACAGGGAACGGGGGAGCAGTACTTC	CASSPGQGTGEQYF
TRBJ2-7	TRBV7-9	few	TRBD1	TGTGCCAGCAGCTTAGCGACAGGGCTGAGCGAGCAGTACTTC	CASSLATGLSEQYF
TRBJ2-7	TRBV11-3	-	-	TGTGCCAGCAGCTTATCGGCGGGATCGGGCGAGCAGTACTTC	CASSLSAGSGEQYF
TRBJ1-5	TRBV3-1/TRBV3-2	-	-	TGTGCCAGCAGCTACCGAGGGAGCAATCAGCCCCAGCATTTT	CASSYRGSNQPQHF
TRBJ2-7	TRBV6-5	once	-	TGTGCCAGCAGCTACCACAGGGCGCGGGAGCAGTACTTC	CASSYHRAREQYF
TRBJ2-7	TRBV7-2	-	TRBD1	TGTGCCAGCAGCTTAGGCGGGACAGGGACCTTCGAGCAGTACTTC	CASSLGGTGTFEQYF
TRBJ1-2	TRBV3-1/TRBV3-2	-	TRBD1	TGTGCCAGCAGCCCCTGGGACAGGGCGAGTTATGGCTACACCTTC	CASSPWDRASYGYTF
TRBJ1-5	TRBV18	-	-	TGTGCCAGCTCACCGTCCATGTCTCAGCCCCAGCATTTT	CASSPSMSQPQHF
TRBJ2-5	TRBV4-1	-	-	TGCGCCAGCAGCCAACCGGGACTTGAGACCCAGTACTTC	CASSQPGLETQYF
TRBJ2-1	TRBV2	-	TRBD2	TGTGCCAGCAGTGAAGCGGGAGGAGCGGGGGCCGACAATGAGCAGTTCTTC	CASSEAGGAGADNEQFF
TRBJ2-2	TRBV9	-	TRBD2	TGTGCCAGCAGCACCTCGACTAGCGACACCGGGGAGCTGTTTTTT	CASSTSTSDTGELFF